This TCR beta chain is drawn from a study of shared T cell receptors in the human thymus. Losses at the gene ends were 1 base for V and 6 bases for J; bases not matched to a gene: 14. Germline loops: CDR1 LNHNV, CDR2 YYDKDF (reference sequence). The CDR3 is 17 amino acids. TCRdb keeps only in-frame clones here, not all; method: immunoSEQ multiplex PCR. Of hundreds of thousands of clones listed, 88% are singletons. This sample was shared with a second study, whose subject was human thymus T cells. That source reports: Donors consisted of healthy Finnish infants (having corrective surgery for congenital heart defects). Surgeons resected thymus tissue during corrective heart surgery. Usage of V and J genes appeared biased in thymic and blood repertoires. Among unrelated individuals, related research reported thymic repertoires that overlapped highly.

The sequenced material came from thymocytes. This TCR came from a boy younger than two with a congenital heart defect. This chain uses TRBV15 with TRBJ2-7; TRBD2 aligns across 8 bases. In DNA, the CDR3 is TGTGCCACCAGCAGAGCGCTCACTAGCGGAGTCCTTAGCGAGCAGTACTTC. It is translated as CATSRALTSGVLSEQYF.